This T cell receptor (beta chain) was sequenced in a study of blood T cell repertoires in COVID-19. On the study more broadly: Italy, Spain and the United States were the sources of the convalescent and acute COVID-19 samples. From T cells, B-cell-depleted T cells, or PBMCs came the material, which was cDNA or gDNA.

Per the germline V gene, CDR1 is MDHEN and CDR2 is SYDVKM. The CDR3 totals 15 residues. The J segment lost 6 bases and the V segment lost 6 bases, leaving 10 bases of the junction unmatched. Authors' analysis steps: Nucleated cell counts were estimated from reference gene primer amplification. The table came from immunoSEQ multiplex PCR; TCRdb's copy has only in-frame clones and leaves some out. The V and J calls and clone size are taken from that table; D and trimming were inferred from the DNA. This repertoire shows under 100,000 clones, approximately 90% found once; its top ten account for 5% to 5.5%.

The material sequenced was peripheral blood. The chain employs TRBV28 and TRBJ1-2, with 10 bases matching TRBD1. The source of this sequence is a man aged 45-65 years with acute or convalescent COVID-19. The CDR3 sequence is CASRPTGTGVHGYTF. CDR3 coding DNA: TGTGCCAGCAGGCCCACCGGGACAGGGGTCCATGGCTACACCTTC.